The 20 T cell receptor beta chains reported below all come from one sample, sequenced in a study of human versus mouse CDR3 diversity and MHC coevolution. Here immunoSEQ multiplex PCR was the method, and the copy in TCRdb shows in-frame clones only, minus some. The profile covers 75,000 to 90,000 clones, with just over 90% appearing a single time and around 1.3% taken by the ten largest. Sequencing was performed on naive CD4+ T cells from blood. Subset noted: CD45RO-negative CD62L-positive naive CD4 T cells. These receptors were obtained from a person aged 30-69 years in good health.

V is TRBV27 and J is TRBJ1-6; D is uncertain. The CDR3 totals 12 residues. With 5 bases removed from V and 5 bases from J, the gap between germline ends came to 4 bases. Germline CDR1 and CDR2: MNHEY and SMNVEV (reference sequence). CDR3 DNA: TGTGCCAGCAGTATAGATAATTCACCCCTCCACTTT. Amino acids: CASSIDNSPLHF.

J is TRBJ1-1 and V is TRBV4-1, with TRBD1 as a possible D gene (6 bases). CDR1 and CDR2 from the germline V gene are MGHRA and YSYEKL. The CDR3 runs 17 residues. The V end lost 0 bases, the J end lost 1 base, and 15 bases lay between the germline ends. CDR3 amino acids: CASSQERTAMPNTEAFF. CDR3 sequence (DNA): TGCGCCAGCAGCCAAGAACGGACAGCGATGCCGAACACTGAAGCTTTCTTT.

The chain combines TRBV7-9 with TRBJ2-1; TRBD1 matches 7 bases. Germline CDR1 is SEHNR and CDR2 is FQNEAQ (reference sequence). This CDR3 has 14 amino acids. After removal of 3 bases from V and 8 bases from J, the junction contained 7 bases not matched to a gene. CDR3 amino acids: CASSFRTGDHEQFF. CDR3 coding DNA: TGTGCCAGCAGCTTCCGTACAGGGGACCATGAGCAGTTCTTC.

The V and J genes are TRBV18 and TRBJ1-6; tentatively, D is TRBD1 (6 bases). CDR3 length equals 15 residues. Trimming took 6 bases from V and 9 from J, leaving 18 bases between them. Germline CDR1 KGHSH, CDR2 LQKENI. CDR3 loop: CASSPGRGFGSPLHF. In DNA form, the CDR3 reads TGTGCCAGCTCCCCCGGGAGGGGGTTTGGTTCACCCCTCCACTTT.

The V call is TRBV10-3, the J call TRBJ2-7; 10 bases match TRBD2. Germline V gives CDR1 ENHRY, CDR2 SYGVKD. This CDR3 spans 14 amino acids. Germline trimming cut 7 bases from V and 5 bases from J; bases unmatched to any gene: 8. CDR3 sequence reads: CAINPGTSDNEQYF. The CDR3 DNA reads as TGTGCCATCAATCCCGGGACTAGCGATAACGAGCAGTACTTC.

The chain is built from TRBV29-1 and TRBJ2-5; perhaps TRBD1 as D (6 bases). V was shortened by 4 bases and J by 2 bases, with 17 bases between the two germline ends. The germline V gene has CDR1 SQVTM and CDR2 ANQGSEA. The length of the CDR3 is 15 residues. As DNA, the CDR3 is TGCAGCGTTGTTCCCCCTGACAGGATACAAGAGACCCAGTACTTC. It encodes CSVVPPDRIQETQYF.

The rearrangement uses TRBV12-5 and TRBJ2-7; tentatively, D is TRBD1 (6 bases). The CDR3 spans 15 residues. Germline CDR1 is LGHNT and CDR2 is FRNRAP. V shed 7 bases and J shed 1 base, with 17 bases lying between them. The CDR3 reads CASVSWAGDSYEQYF. The CDR3 region has the DNA TGTGCTAGTGTCTCCTGGGCAGGGGATTCCTACGAGCAGTACTTC.

The gene calls are TRBV15 and TRBJ2-5, with D possibly being TRBD1 (5 bases). The V end lost 0 bases, the J end lost 1 base, and 6 bases lay between the germline ends. This CDR3 contains 14 residues. Germline V gives CDR1 LNHNV, CDR2 YYDKDF (reference sequence). The CDR3 spells CATSRDQGQETQYF. The CDR3, as DNA: TGTGCCACCAGCAGAGACCAGGGCCAAGAGACCCAGTACTTC.

The chain employs TRBV7-2 and TRBJ1-2, with D tentatively TRBD1 (6 bases). CDR3 length equals 14 residues. The germline V gene encodes CDR1 SGHTA and CDR2 FQGNSA. Between the trimmed V and J ends, which lost 5 bases and 4 bases, there was a span of 14 bases. CDR3 in DNA: TGTGCCAGCAGCCCCAGACAGGAGCTCTATGGCTACACCTTC. Residues: CASSPRQELYGYTF.

This chain links TRBV7-2 with TRBJ2-7; possible D gene TRBD2, 7 bases. Germline-derived CDR1 and CDR2 are SGHTA and FQGNSA. This CDR3 is built from 16 residues. V was clipped by 5 bases and J by 0 bases, with 17 bases between them. CDR3 bases: TGTGCCAGCAGCCCGGGGGGCAGGCTGAGCTCCTACGAGCAGTACTTC. Amino acid sequence: CASSPGGRLSSYEQYF.

The J gene is TRBJ1-5, the V gene TRBV6-1; unclear D gene. CDR3 size: 15 residues. Per germline, CDR1 MNHNS and CDR2 SASEGT. V shed 7 bases and J shed 0 bases, with 13 bases lying between them. In DNA, the CDR3 is TGTGCCAGCAAGTCGGGTACCTATAGCAATCAGCCCCAGCATTTT. The encoded protein is CASKSGTYSNQPQHF.

The chain joins TRBV5-4 to TRBJ1-4; 8 bases map to TRBD1. Germline V CDR1 and CDR2: SGHNT, YYREEE (reference sequence). The CDR3 contains 16 residues. The ends lost 5 bases at V and 8 bases at J; junction bases unmatched: 14. CDR3 residues: CASSPSAGTGGEKLFF. The CDR3 nucleotides read TGTGCCAGCAGTCCTTCCGCCGGGACAGGAGGAGAAAAACTGTTTTTT.

This clone was detected a few times. The chain couples TRBV5-1 to TRBJ1-1; 7 nucleotides line up with TRBD1. Germline V lookup: CDR1 SGHRS, CDR2 YFSETQ. The V segment lost 4 bases and the J segment 5 bases; nucleotides outside the gene matches: 11. The CDR3 has 15 amino acids. The CDR3 reads CASSAGQVTETEAFF. CDR3 DNA: TGCGCCAGCAGCGCCGGACAGGTAACGGAGACTGAAGCTTTCTTT.

The genes are TRBV7-2 and TRBJ1-1; 7 bases align to TRBD1. CDR1 SGHTA and CDR2 FQGNSA come from the germline V gene. V was pared by 3 bases and J by 7 bases, with 8 bases of the junction left unmatched. CDR3 length: 14 amino acids. The CDR3 is CASSFFFGDSEAFF. The CDR3 DNA follows: TGTGCCAGCAGCTTTTTCTTTGGGGACAGTGAAGCTTTCTTT.

The chain combines TRBV19 with TRBJ2-1, with TRBD2 identical over 8 bases. The CDR3 sequence is 15 residues long. CDR1 and CDR2 (germline): LNHDA, SQIVND (reference sequence). With 3 bases clipped from V and 4 bases from J, the junction kept 5 bases outside the gene matches. CDR3: CASSMERGTYNEQFF. DNA for the CDR3: TGTGCCAGTAGTATGGAGCGGGGGACTTACAATGAGCAGTTCTTC.

J is TRBJ2-7 and V is TRBV7-8; TRBD1 might be the D (6 bases). Germline assignment: CDR1 SGHVS and CDR2 FQNEAQ. The CDR3 extends over 14 amino acids. V dropped 6 bases and J dropped 1 base, with 13 bases sitting between them. DNA of the CDR3: TGTGCCAGCAGGGGGACAACCGCGTCCTACGAGCAGTACTTC. It is translated as CASRGTTASYEQYF.

The chain uses TRBV10-1 and TRBJ2-1; possibly TRBD2 for D (5 bases). Per the germline V gene, CDR1 is WNHNN and CDR2 is SYGVQD (reference sequence). Deletions cut 7 bases from V and 4 bases from J, with 17 bases between. CDR3 length equals 15 residues. CDR3 region: CASKTGAGPYNEQFF. CDR3 nucleotide sequence: TGCGCCAGCAAGACGGGTGCGGGCCCTTACAATGAGCAGTTCTTC.

The chain joins TRBV7-3 to TRBJ2-5, with TRBD1 as a possible D gene (6 bases). CDR3 size: 11 residues. From germline, CDR1 is SGHTA and CDR2 FQGTGA. Trimming stripped 8 bases from V and 5 bases from J, with 9 bases between. The CDR3: CASRRGETQYF. For the CDR3, the DNA is TGTGCCAGCCGAAGGGGGGAGACCCAGTACTTC.

This chain links TRBV5-1 with TRBJ2-7; 10 bases are shared with TRBD2. The CDR3 totals 16 residues. Germline loops: CDR1 SGHRS, CDR2 YFSETQ. The J segment lost 3 bases and the V segment lost 3 bases, leaving 9 bases of the junction unmatched. The chain's CDR3 is CASSYLPSGSFYEQYF. The CDR3, as DNA: TGCGCCAGCAGCTACTTGCCTAGCGGGAGTTTCTACGAGCAGTACTTC. Together with reference TRBV5-1 and TRBJ2-7, the CDR3 gives the full variable domain: KAGVTQTPRYLIKTRGQQVTLSCSPISGHRSVSWYQQTPGQGLQFLFEYFSETQRNKGNFPGRFSGRQFSNSRSEMNVSTLELGDSALYLCASSYLPSGSFYEQYFGPGTRLTVT.

The sample holds one count of this clone. The V call is TRBV5-6, the J call TRBJ1-2, with D possibly TRBD1 on 6 matching bases. The CDR3 contains 14 residues. The V and J ends lost 4 bases and 0 bases respectively, with 10 bases between them. CDR1 SGHDT and CDR2 YYEEEE come from the germline V gene. CDR3: CASSPGQTNYGYTF. The CDR3 DNA reads TGTGCCAGCAGCCCGGGACAAACTAACTATGGCTACACCTTC. Filled out from reference TRBV5-6 and TRBJ1-2, the complete variable domain reads DAGVTQSPTHLIKTRGQQVTLRCSPKSGHDTVSWYQQALGQGPQFIFQYYEEEERQRGNFPDRFSGHQFPNYSSELNVNALLLGDSALYLCASSPGQTNYGYTFGSGTRLTVV.